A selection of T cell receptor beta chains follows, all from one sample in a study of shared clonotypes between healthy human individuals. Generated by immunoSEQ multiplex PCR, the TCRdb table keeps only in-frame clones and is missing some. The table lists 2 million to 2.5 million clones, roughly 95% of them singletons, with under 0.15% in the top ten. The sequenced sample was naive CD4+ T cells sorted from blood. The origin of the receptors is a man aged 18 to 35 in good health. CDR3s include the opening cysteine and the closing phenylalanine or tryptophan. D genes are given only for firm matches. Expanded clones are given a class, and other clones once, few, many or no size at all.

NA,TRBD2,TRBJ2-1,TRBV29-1,CSDPGLAGNSYNEQFF,TGCAGCGACCCTGGACTAGCGGGAAACTCCTACAATGAGCAGTTCTTC
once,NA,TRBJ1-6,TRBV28,CASILGSYNSPLHF,TGTGCCAGCATCTTGGGTTCCTATAATTCACCCCTCCACTTT
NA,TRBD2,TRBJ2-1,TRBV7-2,CASSLVAGRVGNEQFF,TGTGCCAGCAGCTTAGTGGCAGGGAGGGTCGGCAATGAGCAGTTCTTC
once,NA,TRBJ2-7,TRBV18,CASSRGTERYEQYF,TGTGCCAGCTCACGCGGGACCGAGCGGTACGAGCAGTACTTC
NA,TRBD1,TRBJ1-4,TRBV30,CAWSGQGNEKLFF,TGTGCCTGGAGTGGACAGGGCAATGAAAAACTGTTTTTT
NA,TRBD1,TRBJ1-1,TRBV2,CASSETGGRTEAFF,TGTGCCAGCAGTGAGACAGGGGGCAGGACTGAAGCTTTCTTT
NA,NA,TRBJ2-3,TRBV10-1,CASSGEAGTSGTDTQYF,TGCGCCAGCAGCGGGGAGGCCGGGACCTCTGGCACAGATACGCAGTATTTT
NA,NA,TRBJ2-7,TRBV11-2,CASSSQGYEQYF,TGTGCCAGCAGCTCACAGGGCTACGAGCAGTACTTC
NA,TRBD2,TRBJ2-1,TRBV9,CASSAAAGLNYNEQFF,TGTGCCAGCAGCGCTGCCGCGGGACTAAACTACAATGAGCAGTTCTTC
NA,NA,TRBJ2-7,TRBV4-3,CASSQDSAVTYEQYF,TGCGCCAGCAGCCAAGATTCGGCGGTTACCTACGAGCAGTACTTC
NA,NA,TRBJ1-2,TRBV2,CASIEGYGYTF,TGTGCCAGCATCGAAGGGTATGGCTACACCTTC
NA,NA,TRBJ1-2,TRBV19,CASSIKTLGGYTF,TGTGCCAGTAGTATCAAGACGCTCGGGGGCTACACCTTC
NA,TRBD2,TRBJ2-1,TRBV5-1,CASSLELLAGRTFNEQFF,TGCGCCAGCAGCTTGGAGCTATTAGCGGGTCGTACTTTCAATGAGCAGTTCTTC
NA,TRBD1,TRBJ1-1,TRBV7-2,CASTYPNRGTEAFF,TGTGCCAGCACTTATCCAAACAGGGGAACTGAAGCTTTCTTT
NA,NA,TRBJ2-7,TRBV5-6,CASSWGLGTHEQYF,TGTGCCAGCAGCTGGGGTCTTGGGACGCACGAGCAGTACTTC
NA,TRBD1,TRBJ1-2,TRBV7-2,CASSRGQGGGGYTF,TGTGCCAGCAGCCGAGGACAGGGGGGAGGTGGCTACACCTTC
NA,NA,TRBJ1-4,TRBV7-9,CASSPTNEKLFF,TGTGCCAGCAGTCCGACTAATGAAAAACTGTTTTTT
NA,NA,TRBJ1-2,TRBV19,CASSIDLVSSGYTF,TGTGCCAGTAGTATAGATTTGGTCAGCTCCGGCTACACCTTC
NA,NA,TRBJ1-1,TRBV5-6,CASSLQGIMNTEAFF,TGTGCCAGCAGCCTACAGGGTATCATGAACACTGAAGCTTTCTTT
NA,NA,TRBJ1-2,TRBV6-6,CASSSRDINYGYTF,TGTGCCAGCAGCTCCCGGGACATAAACTATGGCTACACCTTC
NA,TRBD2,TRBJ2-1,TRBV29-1,CSVERGLPTYNEQFF,TGCAGCGTTGAGCGGGGACTACCTACATACAATGAGCAGTTCTTC
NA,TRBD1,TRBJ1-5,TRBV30,CAWGDRGLPQHF,TGTGCCTGGGGGGACAGGGGACTGCCCCAGCATTTT
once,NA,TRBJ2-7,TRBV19,CASTQQGSSYEQYF,TGTGCCAGTACACAGCAAGGCAGCTCCTACGAGCAGTACTTC
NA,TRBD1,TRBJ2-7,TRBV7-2,CASSLLQGAGEQYF,TGTGCCAGCAGCCTACTCCAGGGGGCAGGGGAGCAGTACTTC
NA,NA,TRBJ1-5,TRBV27,CASSFEAGVQPQHF,TGTGCCAGCAGTTTCGAAGCTGGGGTACAGCCCCAGCATTTT
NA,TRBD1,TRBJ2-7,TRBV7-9,CASSQRDRGSYEQYF,TGTGCCAGCAGCCAACGGGACAGGGGCTCCTACGAGCAGTACTTC
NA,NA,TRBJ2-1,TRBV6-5,CASGTLAREQFF,TGTGCCAGCGGGACTTTAGCCCGTGAGCAGTTCTTC
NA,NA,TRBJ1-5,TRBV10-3,CAITQGSNQPQHF,TGTGCCATCACCCAGGGAAGCAATCAGCCCCAGCATTTT
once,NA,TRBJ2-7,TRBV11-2,CASSLVSNEQYF,TGTGCCAGCAGCTTAGTTTCGAACGAGCAGTACTTC
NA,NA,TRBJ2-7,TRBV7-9,CASSPEIGRRSYEQYF,TGTGCCAGCAGTCCAGAGATCGGGAGAAGGTCTTACGAGCAGTACTTC
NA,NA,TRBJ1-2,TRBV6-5,CATLPEGANYGYTF,TGTGCCACCCTGCCAGAGGGAGCCAACTATGGCTACACCTTC
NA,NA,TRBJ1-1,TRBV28,CASSSGKGKDTEAFF,TGTGCCAGCAGTTCAGGGAAAGGTAAGGACACTGAAGCTTTCTTT
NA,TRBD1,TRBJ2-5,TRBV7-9,CASSSGQGVQETQYF,TGTGCCAGCAGCTCCGGACAGGGGGTCCAAGAGACCCAGTACTTC
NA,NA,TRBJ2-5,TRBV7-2,CASSLNREETQYF,TGTGCCAGCAGCTTAAACAGGGAAGAGACCCAGTACTTC
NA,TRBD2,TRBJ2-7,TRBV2,CASSPGLAGSSYEQYF,TGTGCCAGCAGTCCAGGACTAGCGGGCTCCTCCTACGAGCAGTACTTC
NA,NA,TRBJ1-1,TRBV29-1,CSGGTVMNTEAFF,TGCAGCGGAGGAACAGTGATGAACACTGAAGCTTTCTTT
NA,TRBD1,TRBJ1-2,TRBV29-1,CSGGQGASYGYTF,TGCAGCGGCGGACAGGGGGCGAGCTATGGCTACACCTTC
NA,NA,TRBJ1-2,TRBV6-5,CASRVDAGWNSGYTF,TGTGCCAGCAGGGTCGACGCAGGGTGGAATAGTGGCTACACCTTC
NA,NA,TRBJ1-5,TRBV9,CASSVGTLGQPQHF,TGTGCCAGCAGCGTAGGTACTCTGGGTCAGCCCCAGCATTTT
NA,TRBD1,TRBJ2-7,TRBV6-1,CASSEAWGQGFYEQYF,TGTGCCAGCAGTGAAGCGTGGGGACAGGGTTTCTACGAGCAGTACTTC
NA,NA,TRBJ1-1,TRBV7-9,CASSLGLMETEAFF,TGTGCCAGCAGCCTGGGACTCATGGAAACTGAAGCTTTCTTT
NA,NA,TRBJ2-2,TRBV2,CASRTGRNTGELFF,TGTGCCAGCAGGACCGGGCGAAACACCGGGGAGCTGTTTTTT
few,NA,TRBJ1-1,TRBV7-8,CASSTRQNTEAFF,TGTGCCAGCAGCACCCGACAGAACACTGAAGCTTTCTTT
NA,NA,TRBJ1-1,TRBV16,CASSQLGRNTEAFF,TGTGCCAGCAGCCAATTAGGCAGGAACACTGAAGCTTTCTTT
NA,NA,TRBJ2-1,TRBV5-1,CASSLVQIYNEQFF,TGCGCCAGCAGCTTGGTCCAGATTTACAATGAGCAGTTCTTC
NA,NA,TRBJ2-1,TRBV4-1,CASSQGGSSYNEQFF,TGCGCCAGCAGCCAAGGGGGTAGCTCCTACAATGAGCAGTTCTTC